The 30 T cell receptor beta chains below come from one sample, sequenced in a study of early T cells in non-severe SARS-CoV-2 infection. TCRdb reprocessed the 5' RACE reads with MiXCR, giving one entry per CDR3 protein. The repertoire holds 70,000 to 90,000 distinct CDR3 sequences, with approximately 12% as singletons. The sample consisted of whole blood. These receptors came from an adult who was a healthcare worker with PCR-confirmed SARS-CoV-2 infection or an uninfected control (not recorded which).

This chain uses TRBV28 with TRBJ1-6; TRBD1 is a possible D gene (5 bases). V was cut by 6 bases and J by 7 bases, with 16 bases left in between. The CDR3 spans 15 residues. CDR1 MDHEN and CDR2 SYDVKM come from the germline V gene. CDR3 region: CASSLDIRPNSPLHF. The CDR3 DNA reads as TGTGCCAGCAGCTTGGACATCAGGCCGAATTCACCCCTCCACTTT.

The chain couples TRBV9 to TRBJ2-7; 7 bases agree with TRBD1. V gave up 4 bases and J gave up 3 bases; unmatched junction bases: 10. Germline assignment: CDR1 SGDLS and CDR2 YYNGEE. CDR3 length equals 15 residues. The CDR3 loop is CASSPPGTVHYEQYF. The CDR3 nucleotides are TGTGCCAGCAGCCCCCCCGGGACAGTCCACTACGAGCAGTACTTC.

The chain joins TRBV12-3 or TRBV12-4 to TRBJ2-7; D remains ambiguous. V was clipped by 3 bases and J by 4 bases, with 13 bases between them. The CDR3 consists of 14 residues. The DNA for the CDR3 is TGTGCCAGCAGTTTGAAAAGGGCTACGTACGAGCAGTACTTC. Translation: CASSLKRATYEQYF.

This clonotype occurred a few times. The chain employs TRBV10-3 and TRBJ2-1; 8 bases align to TRBD2. Germline CDR1 is ENHRY and CDR2 is SYGVKD. Germline trimming cut 6 bases from V and 0 bases from J; bases unmatched to any gene: 4. The CDR3 sequence is 15 residues long. The CDR3 region has the DNA TGTGCCATCAGCGAGCGGGAGAGCTCCTACAATGAGCAGTTCTTC. This translates into CAISERESSYNEQFF.

For the CDR3, the DNA is TGTGCCAGCAGTGCACAGGGAGTGGATGGCTACACCTTC. It encodes CASSAQGVDGYTF. The chain couples TRBV6-5 to TRBJ1-2; TRBD1 is a possible D gene (6 bases). Trimming pared 5 bases from V and 6 bases from J, leaving 13 bases between. The germline V gene encodes CDR1 MNHEY and CDR2 SVGAGI. The CDR3 extends over 13 amino acids.

The chain uses TRBV28 and TRBJ2-2, with unresolved D. The CDR3 consists of 12 residues. The V end was cut by 6 bases, the J end by 5 bases, with 7 bases between. Germline V CDR1 and CDR2: MDHEN, SYDVKM. This CDR3 is CASRSQTGELFF. The DNA for the CDR3 is TGTGCCAGCAGGAGCCAGACCGGGGAGCTGTTTTTT. The full variable domain, with the rest looked up from reference TRBV28 and TRBJ2-2, is DVKVTQSSRYLVKRTGEKVFLECVQDMDHENMFWYRQDPGLGLRLIYFSYDVKMKEKGDIPEGYSVSREKKERFSLILESASTNQTSMYLCASRSQTGELFFGEGSRLTVL.

The V and J genes are TRBV5-1 and TRBJ1-1; TRBD1 is a possible D gene (6 bases). Germline V gene lookup returns CDR1 SGHRS and CDR2 YFSETQ. The CDR3 contains 15 residues. The V gene lost 4 bases and the J gene lost 6 bases, with 19 bases spanning the gap. CDR3 in DNA: TGCGCCAGCAGCGCCCTCGCCAGGGGAGGACCTGAAGCTTTCTTT. Encoded protein: CASSALARGGPEAFF.

V gene TRBV11-2 combines with J gene TRBJ2-2, with D hard to call. Trimming cost V 0 bases and J 4 bases, with 9 bases left between them. Germline CDR1 is SGHAT and CDR2 is FQNNGV. The CDR3 contains 15 residues. CDR3 amino acids: CASSLDRLTTGELFF. The CDR3 nucleotides read TGTGCCAGCAGCTTAGATCGACTTACCACCGGGGAGCTGTTTTTT.

This clonotype showed up many times. The chain uses TRBV9 and TRBJ2-1; D is possibly TRBD2 (6 bases). Germline V gene data show CDR1 as SGDLS and CDR2 as YYNGEE. Trimming pared 4 bases from V and 2 bases from J, leaving 13 bases between. This CDR3 spans 15 amino acids. CDR3 sequence reads: CASSILAVPYNEQFF. CDR3 sequence (DNA): TGTGCCAGCAGCATTTTAGCGGTTCCCTACAATGAGCAGTTCTTC.

This clonotype was counted ten times or more. The chain uses TRBV5-5 and TRBJ1-5, with 7 nucleotides matching TRBD1. The CDR3 totals 15 residues. Trimming removed 0 bases from V and 6 bases from J; junction bases left unmatched: 6. Germline lookup yields CDR1 SGHKS and CDR2 YYEKEE (reference sequence). CDR3 nucleotides: TGTGCCAGCAGCTTGGCAGAGGGGGCCTCTCAGCCCCAGCATTTT. This encodes CASSLAEGASQPQHF.

The V and J genes are TRBV25-1 and TRBJ1-1; D is perhaps TRBD1 (6 bases). The germline V and J ends were trimmed by 10 bases and 1 base, with 13 bases remaining between them. The CDR3 has 13 residues. Germline loops: CDR1 MGHDK, CDR2 SYGVNS. CDR3 nucleotide sequence: TGTGCCACGTCGGGACAAGAGAACACTGAAGCTTTCTTT. This gives the protein CATSGQENTEAFF.

The chain employs TRBV7-9 and TRBJ2-1; D is uncertain. The CDR3 is 14 amino acids. Trimming took off 3 bases at V and 2 bases at J, with 8 bases between the two ends. Per germline, CDR1 SEHNR and CDR2 FQNEAQ (reference sequence). This CDR3 reads CASSLLVPYNEQFF. The CDR3 coding sequence is TGTGCCAGCAGCTTGCTCGTCCCCTACAATGAGCAGTTCTTC.

This clonotype came up many times. This chain uses TRBV19 with TRBJ2-7, with 7 bases identical to TRBD1. V dropped 6 bases and J dropped 2; count of bases not matched to a gene: 13. CDR1 is LNHDA and CDR2 is SQIVND in the germline V gene (reference sequence). The CDR3 length is 16 residues. Here the CDR3 reads CASSSLGRDSTYEQYF. As DNA, the CDR3 is TGTGCCAGTAGCTCCCTGGGCCGGGACAGCACCTACGAGCAGTACTTC. The full variable domain, its missing parts supplied by reference TRBV19 and TRBJ2-7, is DGGITQSPKYLFRKEGQNVTLSCEQNLNHDAMYWYRQDPGQGLRLIYYSQIVNDFQKGDIAEGYSVSREKKESFPLTVTSAQKNPTAFYLCASSSLGRDSTYEQYFGPGTRLTVT.

The V gene is TRBV6-1, the J gene TRBJ2-2; 16 positions match TRBD2. V trimming: 8 bases; J trimming: 7 bases; junction bases outside the gene matches: 13. CDR1 is MNHNS and CDR2 is SASEGT in the germline V gene. This CDR3 has 18 residues. CDR3 nucleotides: TGTGCCAGCTATTATCCGGGACTAGCGGGAGGGCACGTCGGGGAGCTGTTTTTT. It is translated as CASYYPGLAGGHVGELFF.

The chain recombines TRBV12-3 or TRBV12-4 with TRBJ2-4; a weak D match, TRBD1 (5 bases). The CDR3 covers 16 residues. The V gene lost 1 base and the J gene lost 7 bases, with 17 bases spanning the gap. CDR3 nucleotide sequence: TGTGCCAGCAGTTTAGTGGGTGGTTCCCCAGGGAACATTCAGTACTTC. This translates into CASSLVGGSPGNIQYF.

This clonotype was seen ten or more times. The rearrangement joins TRBV19 to TRBJ2-3; possibly TRBD2 for D (6 bases). There are 15 residues in the CDR3. V was shortened by 3 bases and J by 2 bases, with 12 bases between the two germline ends. Germline-derived CDR1 and CDR2 are LNHDA and SQIVND (reference sequence). The CDR3 sequence: CASSMGSGSTDTQYF. In DNA, the CDR3 is TGTGCCAGTAGTATGGGTAGCGGTTCCACAGATACGCAGTATTTT.

This clonotype was seen a few times. The DNA of the CDR3 is TGTGCCAGCAGCTCCACCTACGAGCAGTACTTC. Its translation: CASSSTYEQYF. The chain employs TRBV3-1 and TRBJ2-7; no clear D gene. Germline-derived CDR1 and CDR2 are LGHDT and YNNKEL (reference sequence). With 5 bases removed from V and 2 bases from J, the gap between germline ends came to 4 bases. CDR3 length equals 11 residues.

The V call is TRBV12-2, the J call TRBJ2-5. TRBV12-2 is flagged as a pseudogene. The CDR3 totals 12 residues. DNA for the CDR3: TGTGCAAGTCGCTTCCGCATGGGGACCCAGTACTTC. Translated, it gives CASRFRMGTQYF.

The chain employs TRBV28 and TRBJ2-7, with D uncertain. The CDR3 consists of 15 residues. Germline CDR1 reads MDHEN; CDR2 reads SYDVKM. V gave up 5 bases and J gave up 1 base, with 15 bases separating them. The CDR3: CASSATFWASYEQYF. CDR3 DNA sequence: TGTGCCAGCAGTGCTACCTTCTGGGCGTCCTACGAGCAGTACTTC.

J is TRBJ2-1 and V is TRBV11-2, with TRBD2 matching 14 bases. Losses at the gene ends were 5 bases for V and 9 bases for J; bases not matched to a gene: 9. The CDR3 totals 16 residues. Germline CDR1 and CDR2: SGHAT and FQNNGV. CDR3 protein: CASSPGLAGAGGEQFF. The CDR3 DNA is TGTGCCAGCAGCCCGGGACTAGCGGGGGCCGGCGGTGAGCAGTTCTTC.

The V and J genes are TRBV7-2 and TRBJ2-7; TRBD2 agrees at 8 bases. V was pared by 5 bases and J by 5 bases, with 8 bases of the junction left unmatched. The V gene's germline CDR1 is SGHTA and CDR2 FQGNSA. The CDR3 runs 14 residues. This chain's CDR3 is CASSVIAGRNEQYF. For the CDR3, the DNA is TGTGCCAGCAGCGTAATAGCGGGAAGGAACGAGCAGTACTTC.

A few counts support this clonotype. The gene calls are TRBV28 and TRBJ2-6; D not resolved. Germline CDR1 is MDHEN and CDR2 is SYDVKM. Trimming took 8 bases from V and 4 from J, leaving 3 bases between them. The CDR3 covers 11 residues. The CDR3 sequence is CASGGANVLTF. The DNA for the CDR3 is TGTGCCAGCGGGGGGGCCAACGTCCTGACTTTC.

This clonotype was detected a few times. CDR3 nucleotide sequence: TGTGCCAGCAATCTGGAGCTGGCTAGAACCCAGTACTTC. Translating gives CASNLELARTQYF. V and J are TRBV2 and TRBJ2-5; D is uncertain. Germline V gene lookup returns CDR1 SNHLY and CDR2 FYNNEI. The length of the CDR3 is 13 residues. V was shortened by 7 bases and J by 8 bases, with 17 bases between the two germline ends. Full variable domain (remainder filled in from reference TRBV2 and TRBJ2-5): EPEVTQTPSHQVTQMGQEVILRCVPISNHLYFYWYRQILGQKVEFLVSFYNNEISEKSEIFDDQFSVERPDGSNFTLKIRSTKLEDSAMYFCASNLELARTQYFGPGTRLLVL.

This clonotype was recorded a few times. Possible read error: a much larger clone is one base away. The V gene is TRBV2, the J gene TRBJ2-4, with 11 bases identical to TRBD2. Germline-derived CDR1 and CDR2 are SNHLY and FYNNEI. There are 18 residues in the CDR3. Here the CDR3 DNA reads TGTGCCAACAGTGGGCGCGGGGGGACTAGCGGAAACAAAAACATTCAGTACTTC. Protein product: CANSGRGGTSGNKNIQYF.

V is TRBV24-1 and J is TRBJ2-4; 11 bases fit TRBD1. Trimming removed 3 bases from V and 6 bases from J; junction bases left unmatched: 3. Germline V CDR1 and CDR2: KGHDR, SFDVKD. CDR3 length: 15 residues. The CDR3: CATSDKDRGPNIQYF. The CDR3 nucleotides read TGTGCCACCAGTGATAAGGACAGGGGGCCAAACATTCAGTACTTC.

Notes on this clonotype: A much larger clone differs by one base, so this may be a read error. This chain joins TRBV24-1 and TRBJ1-1; D unclear. Germline assignment: CDR1 KGHDR and CDR2 SFDVKD. This CDR3 region has 13 residues. CDR3 bases: TGTGTCACCAGTGTGTCCGATGGAACTGAAGCTTTCTTT. This translates into CVTSVSDGTEAFF.

The V call is TRBV4-1, the J call TRBJ2-5, with 7 bases lining up with TRBD1. The germline V gene has CDR1 MGHRA and CDR2 YSYEKL. The V segment lost 3 bases and the J segment 3 bases; nucleotides outside the gene matches: 7. The CDR3 runs 15 residues. The CDR3 is CASSHPTGVEETQYF. The CDR3 DNA sequence: TGCGCCAGCAGCCACCCCACAGGGGTGGAAGAGACCCAGTACTTC.

This clonotype was counted a few times. The chain joins TRBV12-3 or TRBV12-4 to TRBJ2-7; D could derive from TRBD1 or TRBD2 (7 bases each). Trimming took off 6 bases at V and 2 bases at J, with 14 bases between the two ends. The CDR3 sequence is 14 residues long. The CDR3, as DNA: TGTGCCAGCAGCTTCCAGGGGGGGGCCTACGAGCAGTACTTC. This encodes CASSFQGGAYEQYF.

The chain carries TRBV20-1 and TRBJ1-5; perhaps TRBD1 as D (5 bases). Germline V gene lookup returns CDR1 DFQATT and CDR2 SNEGSKA (reference sequence). V was clipped by 6 bases and J by 0 bases, with 15 bases between them. This CDR3 has 15 residues. The CDR3 spells CSAGEAGNSNQPQHF. The CDR3 coding sequence is TGCAGTGCGGGAGAAGCAGGGAATAGCAATCAGCCCCAGCATTTT.

This clonotype came up a few times. The V call is TRBV10-1, the J call TRBJ1-1; D gene unclear. Germline CDR1 is WNHNN and CDR2 is SYGVQD (reference sequence). The V and J ends lost 0 bases and 9 bases respectively, with 11 bases between them. The CDR3 length is 13 residues. The CDR3 coding sequence is TGCGCCAGCAGTGAGTCTAAACACTTGAAAGCTTTCTTT. Its translation is CASSESKHLKAFF.